A selection of T cell receptor beta chains follows, all from one sample in a study of blood T cell repertoires in COVID-19. Generated by immunoSEQ multiplex PCR, the TCRdb table keeps only in-frame clones and is missing some. The sample consists of some 230,000 clones, approximately 92% of them appearing once. Sequences were obtained from PBMCs or T cells enriched from blood (not recorded which). Every receptor here comes from a young woman in a cohort exposed to, infected with or recovered from COVID-19 (not recorded which). Both conserved end residues are part of each CDR3. Each record gives: J gene, V gene, D gene, clone size, CDR3 protein, CDR3 DNA. D genes are given only for firm matches. Only some rows state a clone size, as once, few, many or a class for expanded clones.

>TRBJ2-2|TRBV9|-|-
CASSATTKNTGELFF
TGTGCCAGCAGCGCAACGACTAAGAACACCGGGGAGCTGTTTTTT
>TRBJ2-1|TRBV11-3|-|-
CASSGGAIDNEQFF
TGTGCCAGCTCTGGGGGGGCAATAGACAATGAGCAGTTCTTC
>TRBJ1-1|TRBV30|-|-
CAWTTGQLGTEAFF
TGTGCCTGGACGACCGGACAGCTCGGCACTGAAGCTTTCTTT
>TRBJ1-4|TRBV29-1|-|-
CSVEVQEKLFF
TGCAGCGTTGAAGTTCAGGAAAAACTGTTTTTT
>TRBJ1-2|TRBV7-8|TRBD1|-
CASSLARTGRTNYGYTF
TGTGCCAGCAGCTTAGCCCGGACAGGGCGGACTAACTATGGCTACACCTTC
>TRBJ2-2|TRBV5-6|TRBD2|-
CASRLAGGPGGELFF
TGTGCCAGCAGGCTAGCGGGGGGGCCCGGCGGGGAGCTGTTTTTT
>TRBJ2-5|TRBV5-4|TRBD1|-
CASKGQTQETQYF
TGTGCCAGCAAGGGACAGACCCAAGAGACCCAGTACTTC
>TRBJ1-2|TRBV9|-|-
CASSGDRNDYGYTF
TGTGCCAGCAGCGGAGACAGAAACGACTATGGCTACACCTTC
>TRBJ1-1|TRBV5-1|-|once
CASSFGTEAFF
TGCGCCAGCAGCTTCGGTACTGAAGCTTTCTTT
>TRBJ1-3|TRBV30|-|-
CAWSRQGMGNTIYF
TGTGCCTGGAGTAGGCAGGGTATGGGAAACACCATATATTTT
>TRBJ2-1|TRBV11-2|TRBD2|-
CASSLDRGGGNEQFF
TGTGCCAGCAGCTTAGACCGGGGGGGCGGAAATGAGCAGTTCTTC
>TRBJ1-2|TRBV7-9|-|-
CASSRGGDGYTF
TGTGCCAGCAGCCGCGGGGGGGATGGCTACACCTTC
>TRBJ2-5|TRBV29-1|TRBD1|-
CSVQRQGGETQYF
TGCAGCGTTCAACGACAGGGGGGAGAGACCCAGTACTTC